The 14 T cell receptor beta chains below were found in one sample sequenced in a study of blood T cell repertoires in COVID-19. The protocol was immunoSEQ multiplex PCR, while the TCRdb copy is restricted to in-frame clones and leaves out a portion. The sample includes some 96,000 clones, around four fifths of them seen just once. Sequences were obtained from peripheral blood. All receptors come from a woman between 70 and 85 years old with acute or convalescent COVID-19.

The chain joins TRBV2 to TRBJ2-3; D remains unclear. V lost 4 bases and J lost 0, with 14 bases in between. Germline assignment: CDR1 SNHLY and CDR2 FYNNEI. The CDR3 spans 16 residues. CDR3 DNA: TGTGCCAGCAGTGGTCCCTCTCGCGCGAGCACAGATACGCAGTATTTT. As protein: CASSGPSRASTDTQYF.

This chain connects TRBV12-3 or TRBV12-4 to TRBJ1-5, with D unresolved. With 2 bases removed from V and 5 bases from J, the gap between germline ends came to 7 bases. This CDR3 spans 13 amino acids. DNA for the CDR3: TGTGCCAGCAGTTTACCGGGTTATCAGCCCCAGCATTTT. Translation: CASSLPGYQPQHF.

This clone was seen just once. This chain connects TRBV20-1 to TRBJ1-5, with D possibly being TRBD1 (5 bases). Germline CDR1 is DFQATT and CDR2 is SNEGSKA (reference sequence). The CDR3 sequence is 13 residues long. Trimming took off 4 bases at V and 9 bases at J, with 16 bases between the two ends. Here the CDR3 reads CSAIDSAIGPQHF. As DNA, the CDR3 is TGCAGTGCTATTGACAGCGCTATAGGGCCCCAGCATTTT.

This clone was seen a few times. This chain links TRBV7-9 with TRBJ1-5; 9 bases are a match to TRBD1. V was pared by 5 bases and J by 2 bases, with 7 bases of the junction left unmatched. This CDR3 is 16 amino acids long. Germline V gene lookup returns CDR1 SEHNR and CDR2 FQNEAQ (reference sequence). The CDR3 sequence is CASSPGTGRRNQPQHF. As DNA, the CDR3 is TGTGCCAGCAGCCCAGGGACAGGGAGGCGCAATCAGCCCCAGCATTTT.

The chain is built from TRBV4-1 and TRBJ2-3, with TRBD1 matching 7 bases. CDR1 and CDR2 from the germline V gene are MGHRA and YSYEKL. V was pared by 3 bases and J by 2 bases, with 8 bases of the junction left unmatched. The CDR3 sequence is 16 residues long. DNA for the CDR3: TGCGCCAGCAGCCAGGCATTACAGGGGATCACAGATACGCAGTATTTT. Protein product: CASSQALQGITDTQYF.

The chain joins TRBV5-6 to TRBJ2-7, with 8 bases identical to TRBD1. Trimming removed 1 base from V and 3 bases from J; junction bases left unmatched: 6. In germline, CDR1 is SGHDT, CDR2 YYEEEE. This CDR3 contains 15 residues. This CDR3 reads CASSLLSDRVYEQYF. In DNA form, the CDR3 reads TGTGCCAGCAGCTTGTTATCGGACAGGGTCTACGAGCAGTACTTC.

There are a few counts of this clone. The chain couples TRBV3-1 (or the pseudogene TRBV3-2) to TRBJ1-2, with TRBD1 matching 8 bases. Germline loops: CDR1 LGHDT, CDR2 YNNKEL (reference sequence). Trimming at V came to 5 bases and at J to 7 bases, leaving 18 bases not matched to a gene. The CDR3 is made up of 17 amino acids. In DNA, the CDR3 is TGTGCCAGCAGCACTCGACAGGGGTTCCCAACCTCCGCTGGCTACACCTTC. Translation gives CASSTRQGFPTSAGYTF.

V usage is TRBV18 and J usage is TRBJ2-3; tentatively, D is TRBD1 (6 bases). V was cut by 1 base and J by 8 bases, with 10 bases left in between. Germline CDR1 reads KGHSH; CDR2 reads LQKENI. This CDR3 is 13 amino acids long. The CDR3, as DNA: TGTGCCAGCTCACCACTCGGACAGACTACGCAGTATTTT. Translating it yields CASSPLGQTTQYF.

CDR3 loop: CASSLGHSNQPQHF. Written as DNA, the CDR3 is TGTGCCAGCAGCTTGGGACACAGCAATCAGCCCCAGCATTTT. The chain combines TRBV5-5 with TRBJ1-5; D gene uncertain. With 0 bases removed from V and 1 base from J, the gap between germline ends came to 5 bases. Germline values: CDR1 SGHKS, CDR2 YYEKEE (reference sequence). The CDR3 loop spans 14 amino acids.

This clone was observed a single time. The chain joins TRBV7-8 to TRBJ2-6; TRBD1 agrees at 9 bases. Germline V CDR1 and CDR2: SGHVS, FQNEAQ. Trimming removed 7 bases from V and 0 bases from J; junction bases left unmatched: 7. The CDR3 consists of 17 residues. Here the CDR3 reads CASNGQGIFSGANVLTF. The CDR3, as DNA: TGTGCCAGCAACGGACAGGGGATATTCTCTGGGGCCAACGTCCTGACTTTC.

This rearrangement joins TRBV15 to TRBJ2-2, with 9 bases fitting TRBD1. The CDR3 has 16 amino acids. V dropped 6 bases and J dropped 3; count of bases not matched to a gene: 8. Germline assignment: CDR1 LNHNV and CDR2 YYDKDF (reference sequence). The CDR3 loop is CATRRTGGADTGELFF. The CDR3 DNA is TGTGCCACCAGGAGAACAGGGGGCGCGGACACCGGGGAGCTGTTTTTT.

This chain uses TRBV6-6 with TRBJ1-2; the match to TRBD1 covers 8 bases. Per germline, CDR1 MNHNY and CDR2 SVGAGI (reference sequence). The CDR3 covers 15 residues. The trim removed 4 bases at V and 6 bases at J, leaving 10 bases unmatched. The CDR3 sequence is CASSSSDRASDGYTF. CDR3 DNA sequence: TGTGCCAGCAGTTCCTCGGACAGGGCCTCGGATGGCTACACCTTC.

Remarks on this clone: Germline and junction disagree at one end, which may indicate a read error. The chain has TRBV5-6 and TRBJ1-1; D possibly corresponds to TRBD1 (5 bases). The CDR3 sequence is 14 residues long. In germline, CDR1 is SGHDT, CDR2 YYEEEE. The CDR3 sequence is CASSFYTTAPKIPF. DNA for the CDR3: TGTGCCAGCAGCTTTTATACGACAGCGCCTAAAATCCCTTTT. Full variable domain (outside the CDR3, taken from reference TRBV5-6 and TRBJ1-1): DAGVTQSPTHLIKTRGQQVTLRCSPKSGHDTVSWYQQALGQGPQFIFQYYEEEERQRGNFPDRFSGHQFPNYSSELNVNALLLGDSALYLCASSFYTTAPKIPFGQGTRLTVV.

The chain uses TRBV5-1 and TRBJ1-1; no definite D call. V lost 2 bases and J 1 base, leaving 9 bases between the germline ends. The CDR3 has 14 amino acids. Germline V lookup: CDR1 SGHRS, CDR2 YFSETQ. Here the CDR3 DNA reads TGCGCCAGCAGCTTAGGAGACGGGAACACTGAAGCTTTCTTT. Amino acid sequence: CASSLGDGNTEAFF.